Following are 3 T cell receptor beta chains from one sample sequenced in a study of cytotoxic CD8 clonotypes in ibrutinib-treated CLL. Assay used: immunoSEQ multiplex PCR; TCRdb lists only in-frame clones, some missing. The data hold some 200,000 clones, with around 72% observed a single time. The sample consisted of PBMCs, taken after 24 months of ibrutinib treatment. The receptors shown here come from a human donor with chronic lymphocytic leukemia.

The chain combines TRBV7-6 with TRBJ2-1; 11 bases line up with TRBD2. The V segment lost 6 bases and the J segment 4 bases; nucleotides outside the gene matches: 8. Per the germline V gene, CDR1 is SGHVS and CDR2 is FNYEAQ. The CDR3 is 16 residues long. The chain's CDR3 is CASSPTGTSGYNEQFF. DNA for the CDR3: TGTGCCAGCAGTCCTACTGGGACTAGCGGTTACAATGAGCAGTTCTTC.

This chain connects TRBV19 to TRBJ2-5; tentatively, D is TRBD2 (5 bases). The V end was cut by 5 bases, the J end by 2 bases, with 9 bases between. This CDR3 has 13 amino acids. Germline V gives CDR1 LNHDA, CDR2 SQIVND (reference sequence). The CDR3 bases are TGTGCCAGTAGTTCCACTAGACAAGAGACCCAGTACTTC. As protein: CASSSTRQETQYF. Full variable domain (remainder filled in from reference TRBV19 and TRBJ2-5): DGGITQSPKYLFRKEGQNVTLSCEQNLNHDAMYWYRQDPGQGLRLIYYSQIVNDFQKGDIAEGYSVSREKKESFPLTVTSAQKNPTAFYLCASSSTRQETQYFGPGTRLLVL.

The rearrangement links TRBV4-1 to TRBJ2-1, with TRBD2 identical over 8 bases. The CDR3 length is 15 residues. J lost 3 bases, V lost 7 bases, and 8 bases had no gene match. From germline, CDR1 is MGHRA and CDR2 YSYEKL. This CDR3 is CASNRLAGLYNEQFF. The CDR3 bases are TGCGCCAGCAACCGCCTAGCGGGCCTCTACAATGAGCAGTTCTTC.